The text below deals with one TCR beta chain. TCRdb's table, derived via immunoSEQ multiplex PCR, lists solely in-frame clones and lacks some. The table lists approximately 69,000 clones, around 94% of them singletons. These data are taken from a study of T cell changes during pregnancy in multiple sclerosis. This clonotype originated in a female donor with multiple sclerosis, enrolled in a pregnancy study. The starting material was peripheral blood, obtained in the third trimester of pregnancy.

The CDR3 sequence is CASRYTSGGETQYF. The CDR3 DNA reads TGTGCCAGCAGGTATACTAGCGGGGGAGAGACCCAGTACTTC. The chain recombines TRBV7-2 with TRBJ2-5; 11 bases align to TRBD2. CDR3 length: 14 residues. Germline V gene sequence: CDR1 SGHTA, CDR2 FQGNSA. Trimming removed 6 bases from V and 4 bases from J; junction bases left unmatched: 4. The whole variable domain, remainder taken from reference TRBV7-2 and TRBJ2-5, is GAGVSQSPSNKVTEKGKDVELRCDPISGHTALYWYRQSLGQGLEFLIYFQGNSAPDKSGLPSDRFSAERTGGSVSTLTIQRTQQEDSAVYLCASRYTSGGETQYFGPGTRLLVL.